A selection of T cell receptor beta chains follows, all from one sample in a study of human T cells and chemical hapten exposure. Each CDR3 protein gets one entry after TCRdb re-called the RACE reads with MiXCR. The sample carries 70,000 to 95,000 distinct CDR3 sequences, less than 8% recorded once. The sample here was whole blood, taken in connection with sensitization to the hapten diphenylcyclopropenone (DPC). The receptors were gathered from a young woman with alopecia areata. Some clones in this sample may be carry-over from other donors' samples. The CDR3 runs from the conserved cysteine through the conserved F or W. The order of the fields is CDR3 length, J gene, V gene, CDR3 protein.

len: 14; j_gene: TRBJ1-6; v_gene: TRBV2; CDR3aa: CASSGQVSNSPLHF
len: 15; j_gene: TRBJ2-1; v_gene: TRBV5-5; CDR3aa: CASSSYRVSRNEQFF
len: 14; j_gene: TRBJ1-1; v_gene: TRBV7-2; CDR3aa: CASKGRQMNTEAFF
len: 13; j_gene: TRBJ1-5; v_gene: TRBV30; CDR3aa: CAWSKQGNQPQHF
len: 15; j_gene: TRBJ1-4; v_gene: TRBV10-3; CDR3aa: CAIKAGEATNEKLFF
len: 15; j_gene: TRBJ2-7; v_gene: TRBV5-8; CDR3aa: CASSLQDRGFGEQYF
len: 15; j_gene: TRBJ2-1; v_gene: TRBV13; CDR3aa: CASTRTSGGAHEQFF
len: 13; j_gene: TRBJ1-2; v_gene: TRBV10-3; CDR3aa: CAISDTQRYGYTF
len: 13; j_gene: TRBJ2-4; v_gene: TRBV29-1; CDR3aa: CSVERTGKNIQYF
len: 15; j_gene: TRBJ2-6; v_gene: TRBV6-5; CDR3aa: CASSRDRAGANVLTF
len: 17; j_gene: TRBJ2-3; v_gene: TRBV18; CDR3aa: CASSPGSWGLFTDTQYF
len: 15; j_gene: TRBJ1-1; v_gene: TRBV2; CDR3aa: CASSGTGTVNTEAFF
len: 17; j_gene: TRBJ1-5; v_gene: TRBV14; CDR3aa: CASSPRLSATSNQPQHF
len: 15; j_gene: TRBJ2-3; v_gene: TRBV6-6; CDR3aa: CASSYVRGAKDTQYF
len: 13; j_gene: TRBJ2-7; v_gene: TRBV29-1; CDR3aa: CSVVVAGSYEQYF
len: 15; j_gene: TRBJ2-1; v_gene: TRBV20-1; CDR3aa: CSASPGLANYNEQFF
len: 14; j_gene: TRBJ1-2; v_gene: TRBV3-1; CDR3aa: CASSQETGDYGYTF
len: 14; j_gene: TRBJ2-5; v_gene: TRBV20-1; CDR3aa: CSGLAGGGQETQYF
len: 15; j_gene: TRBJ2-5; v_gene: TRBV12-3/TRBV12-4; CDR3aa: CASNPDAGSQETQYF
len: 10; j_gene: TRBJ2-1; v_gene: TRBV29-1; CDR3aa: CSGQGSHKFF
len: 15; j_gene: TRBJ1-2; v_gene: TRBV12-3/TRBV12-4; CDR3aa: CASSLSRAPNYGYTF
len: 13; j_gene: TRBJ1-5; v_gene: TRBV2; CDR3aa: CASSDQGSQPQHF
len: 16; j_gene: TRBJ2-1; v_gene: TRBV20-1; CDR3aa: CSARSGATTFYNEQFF
len: 16; j_gene: TRBJ1-6; v_gene: TRBV7-8; CDR3aa: CASSYRPPASNSPLHF
len: 15; j_gene: TRBJ1-2; v_gene: TRBV5-1; CDR3aa: CASSESPGQTYGYTF
len: 12; j_gene: TRBJ1-2; v_gene: TRBV29-1; CDR3aa: CSVGGQSHGDTF